This TCR beta chain derives from a study of cytomegalovirus exposure and HLA in healthy donors. Findings of the study overall: The likely explanation for a cluster of highly shared sequence variants was sequencing artifact. Earlier analysis yielded a pattern in which most TCR beta V segments were productive about 90% or about 30% of the time.

This CDR3 is 14 amino acids long. After removal of 4 bases from V and 1 base from J, the junction contained 1 base not matched to a gene. Germline V gene sequence: CDR1 SGHNT, CDR2 YYREEE (reference sequence). Primers included in the PCR were 60 Vbeta and 13 Jbeta primers. Profiled with immunoSEQ multiplex PCR; TCRdb holds only in-frame clones, not every one. The sample shows roughly 110,000 clones, 71% of them seen only once. This clone was counted at least ten times. Its target is not known. Donors were ostensibly healthy at sampling, although undocumented immune exposures were probable. This clonotype was sampled from a female donor in good health and CMV-seronegative. V and J are TRBV5-4 and TRBJ1-1; 10 nucleotides align to TRBD1. The sequenced sample consisted of PBMCs. The DNA for the CDR3 is TGTGCCAGCAGCAGGGACAGGGGGAACACTGAAGCTTTCTTT. Encoded protein: CASSRDRGNTEAFF.